A single TCR beta chain is shown here with its context. This clone was detected ten times or more. Its specific antigen is unknown. No clone much larger than this one lies a single base away; base qualities are absent. This sample includes further DNA sequences coding for the same CDR3. This specimen comes from a study of blood T cell repertoires in COVID-19 (TCRdb year 2020). About the study as a whole: The collaborator samples originated in the United States, Italy and Spain and spanned the acute and convalescent phases of COVID-19. The material from the prospective study consisted of cDNA or gDNA derived from T cells, B-cell-depleted T cells, or PBMCs. The dataset comprised deeply sampled blood TCRbeta repertoires from subjects exposed to, actively infected with, or recovered from COVID-19. The repertoires were released in a freely available public database intended as a resource for research on the immune response to SARS-CoV-2. The samples were drawn from two sources: the first 160 participants of the ongoing ImmuneRACE study, and 950 to 1,500 subjects contributed by 6 global collaborators. Nearly every sample came with metadata listing a de-identified subject ID, COVID-19 status, age in years and sex. HLA class I and class II types, where available, came from metadata supplied by the sample provider rather than from assay-based typing.

A second Seattle source provided samples from volunteer blood donors who had recovered from COVID-19. Each collaborating institution followed its own protocols to collect whole blood in K2EDTA tubes. For TCRbeta analysis, collaborators shipped samples in one of three forms: frozen whole blood, isolated PBMCs, or DNA extracted from either of those sample types. The CDR1 and CDR2 encoded by the germline V gene (reference sequence) are LGHDT and YNNKEL. The V end loses 3 bases and the J end loses 8 bases, and a stretch of 8 bases separates them. From cysteine to phenylalanine, the CDR3 is 13 amino acids long. Only CDR3 DNA is held: 39 bases, read in frame from base 1. The study at large found these results: Clinical and demographic metadata were provided uncurated, with the amount varying by source and participant.

The immunoSEQ Assay, a bias-controlled multiplex PCR, was used to amplify TCRbeta CDR3 regions from genomic DNA. The study's own analysis went as follows. Nucleated cell counts per sample were estimated from amplification of reference gene primers within the assay. To quantify the absolute abundance of each unique TCRbeta CDR3 rearrangement, sequence reads were collapsed and filtered. For each sample, productive Simpson clonality was calculated as the square root of Simpson's diversity index across productive rearrangements. TCRdb retrieved this table from immuneACCESS and kept in-frame rearrangements only. Not all clones are present; in checked studies, unresolved V genes account for under half, and no reason is known for the remainder. V and J calls and clone size are given by that table; D and trimming were obtained from the DNA. The sample table records approximately 240,000 clones; about 85% of these occur just once. The ten top clones hold approximately 5.1% of the sample.

The sequencing sample was made of peripheral blood. This chain is built from TRBV3-1 (or the pseudogene TRBV3-2) and TRBJ1-6, with an unclear D gene assignment. This TCR derives from a woman between 55 and 75 years old who had recovered from COVID-19. This receptor carries the CDR3 CASSHPGDSPLHF. The DNA is as follows: TGTGCCAGCAGCCATCCCGGAGATTCACCCCTCCACTTT.